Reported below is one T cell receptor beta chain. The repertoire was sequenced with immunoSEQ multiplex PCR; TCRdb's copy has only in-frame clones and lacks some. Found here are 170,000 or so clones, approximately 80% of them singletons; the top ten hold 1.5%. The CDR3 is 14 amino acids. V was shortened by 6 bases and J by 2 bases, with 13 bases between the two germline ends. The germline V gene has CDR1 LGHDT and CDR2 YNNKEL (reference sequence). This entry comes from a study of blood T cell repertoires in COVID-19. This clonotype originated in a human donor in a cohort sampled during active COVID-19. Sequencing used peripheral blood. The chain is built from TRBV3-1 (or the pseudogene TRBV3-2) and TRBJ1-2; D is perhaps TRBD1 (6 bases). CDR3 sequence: CASSLRDKNYGYTF. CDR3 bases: TGTGCCAGCAGTCTCCGGGACAAGAACTATGGCTACACCTTC.